Reported below is one T cell receptor (beta chain). Its antigen is not known. The data derive from a study of CD4 T cells in relation to SARS-CoV-2 and coronaviruses. Across the whole study: Of the patients, fewer than ten were male, 4 female, two Hispanic.

Naive or memory CD4+ cells were cultured 1:1 with T cell-depleted PBMCs plus CEF. Assay: immunoSEQ multiplex PCR; the TCRdb copy retains only in-frame clones and omits some. The repertoire holds tens of thousands of clones, with about 80% as singletons. The source is an adult with COVID-19. The sequencing input was memory CD4+ T cells from PBMCs, cultured in vitro.

The CDR3 sequence is CASSRIGGHEQYF. CDR3 nucleotides: TGTGCCAGCAGTCGAATAGGGGGCCACGAGCAGTACTTC. This sequence joins TRBV12-3 or TRBV12-4 and TRBJ2-7; 7 nucleotides agree with TRBD1. V trimming: 5 bases; J trimming: 5 bases; junction bases outside the gene matches: 6. This CDR3 is built from 13 residues.